This T cell receptor (beta chain) was recovered during a study of OX40 agonist ivuxolimab in advanced cancers. Study-level information: The dose-escalation cohort was approximately 80% male, with a mean age of 60 years, ranging about 20 to 85.

CDR1 is SGHDT, CDR2 YYEEEE, per germline. V shed 1 base and J shed 5 bases, with 10 bases lying between them. This CDR3 comprises 13 residues. The assay was immunoSEQ multiplex PCR, and TCRdb's table has in-frame clones only and misses some. The table records about 40,000 clones, around nine tenths of them present only once. The chain links TRBV5-6 to TRBJ2-7, with TRBD2 as a possible D gene (5 bases). The TCR sequence derives from an adult with an advanced solid tumor such as melanoma, head and neck, liver or kidney cancer. Sequences were derived from CD4+ or CD8+ T cells sorted from blood, sampled in a trial of the OX40 agonist ivuxolimab. This CDR3 reads CASSLLGGHEQYF. The CDR3 coding sequence is TGTGCCAGCAGCTTGCTTGGAGGCCACGAGCAGTACTTC.